Each of the 7 T cell receptor beta chains below was sequenced from the same sample in a study of early T cells in non-severe SARS-CoV-2 infection (dated by TCRdb to about 2021). Libraries were prepared through 5' RACE. Instrument on record: NextSeq 500. In TCRdb, the public reads were trimmed at Q25 with fastp and aligned with MiXCR, with productive beta chains retained. Every CDR3 protein is listed once, alongside the most common genes and DNA of its rows. The table for this sample lists around 70,000 distinct CDR3 sequences; about 12% of them were counted only once. The ten largest clones capture roughly 3.8% of the sample. What was sequenced was whole blood. Receptors originate from an adult who was a healthcare worker with PCR-confirmed SARS-CoV-2 infection or an uninfected control (not recorded which).

At least ten counts were recorded for this clonotype. The genes are TRBV7-9 and TRBJ2-3; D is unresolved. This CDR3 region has 14 residues. The germline gives CDR1 SEHNR, CDR2 FQNEAQ (reference sequence). Deletions cut 4 bases from V and 3 bases from J, with 11 bases between. This CDR3 reads CASSSPGRTDTQYF. The DNA of the CDR3 is TGTGCCAGCAGCTCACCGGGCCGTACAGATACGCAGTATTTT. The whole variable domain, remainder taken from reference TRBV7-9 and TRBJ2-3, is DTGVSQNPRHKITKRGQNVTFRCDPISEHNRLYWYRQTLGQGPEFLTYFQNEAQLEKSRLLSDRFSAERPKGSFSTLEIQRTEQGDSAMYLCASSSPGRTDTQYFGPGTRLTVL.

This clonotype was seen repeatedly, ten times or more. The rearrangement links TRBV7-2 to TRBJ2-3, with 7 bases fitting TRBD2. The CDR3 covers 16 residues. Germline assignment: CDR1 SGHTA and CDR2 FQGNSA. V was pared by 1 base and J by 4 bases, with 8 bases of the junction left unmatched. The CDR3 DNA reads as TGTGCCAGCAGCTTAGTTACTAGCGCTTATCCAGATACGCAGTATTTT. It is translated as CASSLVTSAYPDTQYF. The entire variable domain, with the rest obtained from reference TRBV7-2 and TRBJ2-3, is as follows: GAGVSQSPSNKVTEKGKDVELRCDPISGHTALYWYRQSLGQGLEFLIYFQGNSAPDKSGLPSDRFSAERTGGSVSTLTIQRTQQEDSAVYLCASSLVTSAYPDTQYFGPGTRLTVL.

A few counts support this clonotype. V and J are TRBV27 and TRBJ2-7; a weak D match, TRBD1 (6 bases). CDR3 length: 12 residues. Trimming stripped 6 bases from V and 6 bases from J, with 12 bases between. Germline V gene data show CDR1 as MNHEY and CDR2 as SMNVEV (reference sequence). The CDR3 DNA follows: TGTGCCAGCAGCTTTAGGGGGTTCGAGCAGTACTTC. Encoded protein: CASSFRGFEQYF.

In its sample, this clonotype was seen a few times. This sequence joins TRBV7-9 and TRBJ2-4, with 14 bases matching TRBD2. The CDR3 consists of 18 residues. V shed 5 bases, J shed 1 base, and the junction held 7 bases outside the gene matches. Germline CDR1 reads SEHNR; CDR2 reads FQNEAQ (reference sequence). CDR3 sequence (DNA): TGTGCCAGCAGCATCCGACTAGCGGGAGGGCGGGCCAAAAACATTCAGTACTTC. It translates to CASSIRLAGGRAKNIQYF.

The V call is TRBV29-1, the J call TRBJ2-3; no definite D call. The CDR3 consists of 12 residues. Germline V lookup: CDR1 SQVTM, CDR2 ANQGSEA. Trimming removed 4 bases at V and 2 bases at J, with 7 bases between. For the CDR3, the DNA is TGCAGCGTTGTGGCAGTCACAGATACGCAGTATTTT. Amino acid sequence: CSVVAVTDTQYF.

This clonotype was recorded many times. V usage is TRBV29-1 and J usage is TRBJ2-5; D perhaps matches TRBD1 (5 bases). The CDR3 is 13 amino acids. Germline CDR1 is SQVTM and CDR2 is ANQGSEA. Trimming pared 6 bases from V and 0 bases from J, leaving 11 bases between. The CDR3 sequence is CSVATANQETQYF. The CDR3 DNA is TGCAGCGTCGCGACAGCTAACCAAGAGACCCAGTACTTC.

Of note for this clonotype: This sequence may be a read error, since a much larger clone differs from it by one base. The chain recombines TRBV6-6 with TRBJ2-1; D unresolved. The V gene's germline CDR1 is MNHNY and CDR2 SVGAGI (reference sequence). V was shortened by 6 bases and J by 5 bases, with 14 bases between the two germline ends. The CDR3 spans 14 residues. The CDR3 loop is CASSPSRLNNEQFF. The DNA of the CDR3 is TGTGCCAGCAGCCCCTCGAGGCTTAACAATGAGCAGTTCTTC.